Listed below are T cell receptor beta chains from one sample, sequenced in a study of post-analysis software for immune sequencing data. A single record per CDR3 protein comes from TCRdb applying MiXCR to the PCR reads. The sample includes about 770,000 distinct CDR3 sequences, about 43% of them seen just once. Sequences were obtained from blood. The receptors here all came from a girl aged 5 to 17 with multiple sclerosis. CDR3s include the opening cysteine and the closing phenylalanine or tryptophan. Each record gives: V gene, J gene, D gene, clone size, CDR3 DNA, CDR3 protein. D genes are given only for firm matches. Only some rows state a clone size, as once, few, many or a class for expanded clones.

TRBV7-3	TRBJ2-1	.	few	TGTGCCAGCAGCTTTGACGGGGGCTCCTACAATGAGCAGTTCTTC	CASSFDGGSYNEQFF
TRBV11-2	TRBJ2-7	TRBD1	.	TGTGCCAGCAGCTTAGAGTATGGGTGGATCGGGACAGGGATACAGGACGAGCAGTACTTC	CASSLEYGWIGTGIQDEQYF
TRBV4-2	TRBJ2-1	.	.	TGTGCCAGCAGCCAAGAGCAGCGGCCCCACAATGAGCAGTTCTTC	CASSQEQRPHNEQFF
TRBV28	TRBJ1-2	.	.	TGTGCCAGCAGTTTTATCGGGTTAAGTAAAAACTATGGCTACACCTTC	CASSFIGLSKNYGYTF
TRBV9	TRBJ2-7	TRBD2	.	TGTGCCAGCAGCGACCGGGACTACAATGAGCAGTACTTC	CASSDRDYNEQYF
TRBV7-2	TRBJ2-5	.	few	TGTGCCAGCATCCCCTACCGGGCCCTGGGGGAGACCCAGTACTTC	CASIPYRALGETQYF
TRBV28	TRBJ2-4	.	.	TGTGCCAGCTTTGGACAGAAAAACATTCAGTACTTC	CASFGQKNIQYF
TRBV6-5	TRBJ2-1	.	.	TGTGCCAGCAGTAACCGACCACCTCCAAGCGAGCAGTTCTTC	CASSNRPPPSEQFF
TRBV4-2	TRBJ2-1	.	.	TGTGCCAGCAGCCAAGATTGGGGGGCGAACAATGAGCAGTTCTTC	CASSQDWGANNEQFF
TRBV29-1	TRBJ2-7	TRBD2	few	TGCAGCGTTGTTTCAGGGAGGGGTGGCGAGCAGTACTTC	CSVVSGRGGEQYF
TRBV6-5	TRBJ2-3	TRBD2	.	TGTGCCAGCAGGACGGTAGCGGGAGGGAGCACAGATACGCAGTATTTT	CASRTVAGGSTDTQYF
TRBV20-1	TRBJ1-5	.	few	TGCAGTGCTAAAGACGGGTTGAATCAGCCCCAGCATTTT	CSAKDGLNQPQHF
TRBV2	TRBJ2-4	.	.	TGTGCCAGCAGTGACTCTCTGGAGCAGTACTTC	CASSDSLEQYF
TRBV20-1	TRBJ2-5	TRBD1	few	TGCAGTGCTAGAAAGACAGGGGGGGAGACCCAGTACTTC	CSARKTGGETQYF
TRBV7-2	TRBJ1-1	.	many	TGTGCCAGCAGCTTAGCCCTGAACACTGAAGCTTTCTTT	CASSLALNTEAFF
TRBV7-9	TRBJ2-4	TRBD2	few	TGTGCCAGCAGCACTAGCGGGAGGGCCGACATTCAGTACTTC	CASSTSGRADIQYF
TRBV28	TRBJ2-7	TRBD1	.	TGTGCCAGCAGTCAAACGGACAGGGGAGTCCACGAGCAGTACTTC	CASSQTDRGVHEQYF
TRBV3-1	TRBJ2-3	.	.	TGTGCCAGCAGCCAAGAAGTGCTCCCCACAGATACGCAGTATTTT	CASSQEVLPTDTQYF
TRBV6-5	TRBJ1-2	TRBD1	.	TGTGCCAGCAGTAGGACAGGGAATAACTATGGCTACACCTTC	CASSRTGNNYGYTF
TRBV7-9	TRBJ2-4	.	.	TGTGCCAGCAGCTTAGGTCTTGCGACTCCCAACATTCAGTACTTC	CASSLGLATPNIQYF
TRBV12-3/TRBV12-4	TRBJ1-2	.	few	TGTGCCAGCAGTTCCGGACTGAACTATGGCTACACCTTC	CASSSGLNYGYTF
TRBV25-1	TRBJ1-1	.	.	TGTGCCAGCAGTGAATCTGTAGGGTCCACTGAAGCTTTCTTT	CASSESVGSTEAFF
TRBV28	TRBJ1-2	.	few	TGTGCCAGCAGTTTAGGGGGGATTGGGAATGGCTACACCTTC	CASSLGGIGNGYTF
TRBV3-1	TRBJ2-1	.	.	TGTGCCAGCAGCCAAGGCCCGCGTCCCAATGAGCAGTTCTTC	CASSQGPRPNEQFF
TRBV7-3	TRBJ2-1	TRBD2	few	TGTGCCAGCAGCTTCACAACTCTAGCGGGAATCTACAATGAGCAGTTCTTC	CASSFTTLAGIYNEQFF
TRBV20-1	TRBJ2-1	TRBD2	few	TGCAGTGCTAGAGATCATGGCGGGAGATCCTACAATGAGCAGTTCTTC	CSARDHGGRSYNEQFF
TRBV13	TRBJ2-7	TRBD2	.	TGTGCCAGCAGCTCCGCGCCGGGACTAGCCTACGAGCAGTACTTC	CASSSAPGLAYEQYF
TRBV7-9	TRBJ1-1	.	once	TGTGCCAGCAGCGCTGTGAACACTGAAGCTTTCTTT	CASSAVNTEAFF
TRBV10-2	TRBJ1-2	.	.	TGCGCCAGCAGTGAGTCGACAGGCGGGGGCTTTAACTATGGCTACACCTTC	CASSESTGGGFNYGYTF
TRBV5-1	TRBJ1-2	TRBD1	few	TGCGCCAGCAGCGGGTACTTGAGCCCGGGACAGATGAACTATGGCTACACCTTC	CASSGYLSPGQMNYGYTF
TRBV30	TRBJ2-5	.	few	TGTGCCTGGAGTGATCCAGGGTCGGAGACCCAGTACTTC	CAWSDPGSETQYF
TRBV7-2	TRBJ2-5	TRBD2	few	TGTGCCAGCAGCTTAGGGGTAGCGGGTTCGCAAGAGACCCAGTACTTC	CASSLGVAGSQETQYF
TRBV12-3/TRBV12-4	TRBJ2-5	.	.	TGTGCCAGCAGTGAGACCGGGATGCAAGAGACCCAGTACTTC	CASSETGMQETQYF
TRBV20-1	TRBJ1-1	TRBD1	few	TGCAGTGCTAGGGATACAGGGGGCAAAGCTTTCTTT	CSARDTGGKAFF
TRBV12-3/TRBV12-4	TRBJ1-5	.	.	TGTGCCAGCAGCCAGGGAAAGGGCAATCAGCCCCAGCATTTT	CASSQGKGNQPQHF
TRBV6-5	TRBJ2-5	.	.	TGTGCCAGCAGTCCCGAGGGGTATGAGACCCAGTACTTC	CASSPEGYETQYF
TRBV9	TRBJ2-3	TRBD2	.	TGTGCCAGCAGCCCTAGCGGGGGGGTTCAAGATACGCAGTATTTT	CASSPSGGVQDTQYF
TRBV27	TRBJ1-2	.	.	TGTGCCAGCAGTTGTGGCTACACCTTC	CASSCGYTF
TRBV7-9	TRBJ2-1	.	once	TGTGCCAGCACCTTCGGGGTACAGGGAAGCGATGAGCAGTTCTTC	CASTFGVQGSDEQFF
TRBV7-9	TRBJ2-6	.	.	TGTGCCAGCAGCTTAGGTGCGGGCCAAGGGGCCAACGTCCTGACTTTC	CASSLGAGQGANVLTF
TRBV28	TRBJ2-7	.	few	TGTGCCAGCAGTTTGTATGGACAGACCTCCTACGAGCAGTACTTC	CASSLYGQTSYEQYF
TRBV4-2	TRBJ2-7	.	few	TGTGCCAGCAGCCCTTTGGGAGGAGAGCAGTACTTC	CASSPLGGEQYF
TRBV5-5	TRBJ1-6	TRBD1	.	TGTGCCAGCAGCTTGGAGGGACAGGAGGTTTCACCCCCCCACTTT	CASSLEGQEVSPPHF
TRBV5-1	TRBJ2-1	.	few	TGCGCCAGCAGCTTGGGACAGAGCACCTACAATGAGCAGTTCTTC	CASSLGQSTYNEQFF
TRBV5-1	TRBJ2-7	.	.	TGCGCCAGCAGCTTCTCAGTAGCCTACGAGCAGTACTTC	CASSFSVAYEQYF
TRBV20-1	TRBJ2-5	TRBD1	few	TGCAGTGCCGACAGGGGGCTATTGGAGACCCAGTACTTC	CSADRGLLETQYF
TRBV29-1	TRBJ2-3	TRBD2	.	TGCAGCGTTGAGTTTAAGGTGGTAACGGGACTACCAAACACGCAGTATTTT	CSVEFKVVTGLPNTQYF
TRBV20-1	TRBJ2-3	.	.	TGCAGTGCTAGAGATAGGGGACCAGATACGCAGTATTTT	CSARDRGPDTQYF